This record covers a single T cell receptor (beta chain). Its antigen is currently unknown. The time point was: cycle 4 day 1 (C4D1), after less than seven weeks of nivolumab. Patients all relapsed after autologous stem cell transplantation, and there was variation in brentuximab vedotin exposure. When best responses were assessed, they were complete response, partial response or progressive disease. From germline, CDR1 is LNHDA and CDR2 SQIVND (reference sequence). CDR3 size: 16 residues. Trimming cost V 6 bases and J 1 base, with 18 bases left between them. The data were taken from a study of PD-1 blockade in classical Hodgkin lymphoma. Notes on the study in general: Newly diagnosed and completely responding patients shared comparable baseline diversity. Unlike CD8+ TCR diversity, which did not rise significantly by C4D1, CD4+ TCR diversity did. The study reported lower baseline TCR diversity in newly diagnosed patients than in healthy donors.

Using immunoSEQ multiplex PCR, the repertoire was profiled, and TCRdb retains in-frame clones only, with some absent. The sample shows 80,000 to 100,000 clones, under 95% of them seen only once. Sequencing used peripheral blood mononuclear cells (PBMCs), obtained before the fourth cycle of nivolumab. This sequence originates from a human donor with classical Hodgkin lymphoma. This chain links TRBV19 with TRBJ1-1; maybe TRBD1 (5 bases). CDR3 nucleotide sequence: TGTGCCAGTAGCAAGTCCACAGGATATGGGAACACTGAAGCTTTCTTT. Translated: CASSKSTGYGNTEAFF.